The clone carrying this TCR beta chain showed up just a few times. Antigen unknown. A second PCR of about 6 to 12 cycles used a sample-barcoded 5' primer and a J-beta primer mix. Every sample produced at least 3 million CDR3-containing paired-end reads. A single record per CDR3 protein comes from TCRdb applying MiXCR to the 5' RACE reads. The data show approximately 880,000 distinct CDR3 sequences, around 48% seen once. This entry comes from a study of blood T cells in healthy people across ages. Overall study context: About one barcoded beta molecule per two T cells was captured by template switching.

Germline assignment: CDR1 MNHEY and CDR2 SVGAGI. V lost 0 bases and J 8 bases, leaving 14 bases between the germline ends. The CDR3 contains 15 residues. Study outcomes and limitations: Not knowing donor CMV status may have confounded expanded clonotype changes. Diversity was higher, and naive CD4+ cells more numerous, in long-lived donors than in aged donors.

The chain links TRBV6-5 to TRBJ2-1; D remains ambiguous. The specimen was blood. This TCR was recovered from a man aged 25 to 40 in good health. The CDR3 nucleotides are TGTGCCAGCAGTTACTCGATTTGGGGTCAGCATGAGCAGTTCTTC. Encoded protein: CASSYSIWGQHEQFF.